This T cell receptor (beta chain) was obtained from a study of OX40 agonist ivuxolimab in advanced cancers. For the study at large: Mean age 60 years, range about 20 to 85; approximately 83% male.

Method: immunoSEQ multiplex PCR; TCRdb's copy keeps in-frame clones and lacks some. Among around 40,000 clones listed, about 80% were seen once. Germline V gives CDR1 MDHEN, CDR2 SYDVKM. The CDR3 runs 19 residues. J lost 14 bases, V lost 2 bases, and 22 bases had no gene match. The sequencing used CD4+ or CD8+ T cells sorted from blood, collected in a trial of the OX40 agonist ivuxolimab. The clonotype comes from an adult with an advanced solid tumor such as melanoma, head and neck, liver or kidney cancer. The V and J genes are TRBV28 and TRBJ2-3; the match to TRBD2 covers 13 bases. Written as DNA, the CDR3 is TGTGCCAGCAGTTTAAGGTCCGGAATAGGACTAGCGGGAGTGATGGGGACGTATTTT. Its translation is CASSLRSGIGLAGVMGTYF.